The rows below give T cell receptor beta chains drawn from one sample of a study of blood T cell repertoires in COVID-19. Assay: immunoSEQ multiplex PCR; the TCRdb copy retains only in-frame clones and omits some. The repertoire includes under 350,000 clones, approximately 85% of them detected once, and approximately 7.5% sits in the top ten. What was sequenced was peripheral blood. These receptors all stem from a human donor in a cohort sampled during active COVID-19. CDR3s leave out the opening cysteine and the closing phenylalanine or tryptophan.

j_gene	v_gene	CDR3aa
TRBJ2-7	TRBV5-1	ASSWEGRTYEQY
TRBJ1-2	TRBV7-2	ASSLPHRGLGDYGYT
TRBJ2-7	TRBV10-1	ASSEQGGLNYEQY
TRBJ1-6	TRBV5-6	ASSQGTGSFLYSPLH
TRBJ1-3	TRBV7-2	ASSPRSSDGNTIY
TRBJ1-6	TRBV6-5	ASSYGAGESPLH
TRBJ1-2	TRBV19	ASSISTRDRGWHYGYT
TRBJ2-3	TRBV4-1	ASSQVFGAVLDTQY
TRBJ1-1	TRBV4-2	ASSQPGQTNTEAF
TRBJ2-1	TRBV9	ASSERLAGGPEQF
TRBJ2-1	TRBV18	ASSRVAGGLVNEQF
TRBJ2-2	TRBV2	ASRDRGRELF
TRBJ2-3	TRBV9	ASSVSGGYTDTQY
TRBJ2-7	TRBV2	ASSGQVVSLNVQY
TRBJ1-1	TRBV9	ASSASGGRGGTEAF
TRBJ2-7	TRBV6-5	ASSYLGPITYEQY
TRBJ2-1	TRBV24-1	ATSDLASGNYNEQF
TRBJ2-2	TRBV28	ASRRRQITNTGELF
TRBJ2-1	TRBV5-1	ASSTGLIYNEQF
TRBJ1-1	TRBV5-6	ASSLDSTYEAF
TRBJ2-4	TRBV29-1	SVEGQVKNIQY
TRBJ2-7	TRBV18	ASTGDRGAYEQY
TRBJ2-5	TRBV7-9	ASSFNRGLPYNQETQY
TRBJ2-1	TRBV5-1	ASSTGQLSSYNEQF
TRBJ2-1	TRBV24-1	ATSDPGGHNEQF
TRBJ2-7	TRBV3-1/TRBV3-2	ASSQHGTGSLEQY
TRBJ1-1	TRBV29-1	SVVGGMDTEAF
TRBJ2-3	TRBV7-9	ASSPPADTQY
TRBJ1-5	TRBV5-1	ASGGPRDSFHQH
TRBJ2-5	TRBV7-5	VRSSTTGPKARY
TRBJ1-3	TRBV5-1	ASSLDTGGSGNTIY
TRBJ1-1	TRBV7-3	ASSPTLSGGEAEAF
TRBJ1-4	TRBV6-5	ASSLLQGGEKLF
TRBJ2-1	TRBV7-2	ASSPRSSYNEQF
TRBJ1-2	TRBV7-6	ASSLGQRNYGYT
TRBJ1-1	TRBV6-7	ASSYLSPGTVKNTEAF
TRBJ1-4	TRBV5-1	ASSFRGEKLF
TRBJ2-2	TRBV27	ASNLNGYTGELF
TRBJ2-1	TRBV4-1	ASSHGGGSYNEQF
TRBJ1-2	TRBV9	ASSVGSANYGYT
TRBJ2-5	TRBV7-3	ASSLIGTSGETQY
TRBJ2-3	TRBV5-1	ASSLSLRWGQGGG
TRBJ2-6	TRBV5-6	ASSPNTTGVANVLT
TRBJ2-7	TRBV7-2	ASSRPLWLRYEQY